The 30 T cell receptor beta chains presented below share a single source sample, sequenced in a study of blood T cell repertoires in COVID-19. The repertoire was sequenced with immunoSEQ multiplex PCR; TCRdb's copy has only in-frame clones and lacks some. The table shows 90,000 to 150,000 clones, with 82% occurring only once. Source material: peripheral blood. The receptors originated from a human donor in a cohort sampled during active COVID-19.

V is TRBV7-9 and J is TRBJ1-2; 9 bases match TRBD1. V shed 2 bases, J shed 5 bases, and the junction held 9 bases outside the gene matches. This CDR3 comprises 16 residues. CDR1 is SEHNR, CDR2 FQNEAQ, per germline (reference sequence). The CDR3 DNA is TGTGCCAGCAGCTTATGGGGACAGGGCAGGAGGTATGGCTACACCTTC. It translates to CASSLWGQGRRYGYTF.

The count of this clone is one. The chain has TRBV7-9 and TRBJ2-3; 8 bases match TRBD2. The CDR3 has 16 amino acids. Germline values: CDR1 SEHNR, CDR2 FQNEAQ (reference sequence). V gave up 5 bases and J gave up 1 base; unmatched junction bases: 8. Here the CDR3 reads CASSHTGGGRTDTQYF. Written as DNA, the CDR3 is TGTGCCAGCAGCCACACCGGGGGGGGCCGCACAGATACGCAGTATTTT.

The chain joins TRBV21-1 to TRBJ2-6; no check of the table's D call, TRBD1, against the DNA was made. TRBV21-1 is designated a pseudogene. The CDR3 runs to 15 residues. CDR3 amino acids: CASSPPGSGANVLTF. The DNA of the CDR3 is TGTGCCAGCAGCCCCCCAGGCTCTGGGGCCAACGTCCTGACTTTC.

The J gene is TRBJ2-5, the V gene TRBV9; 9 bases map to TRBD1. This CDR3 has 13 amino acids. With V trimmed by 7 bases and J by 1 base, 2 bases remained unmatched. Germline V gene data show CDR1 as SGDLS and CDR2 as YYNGEE. CDR3 sequence: CASGGQGQETQYF. The CDR3 DNA reads TGTGCCAGCGGGGGACAGGGCCAAGAGACCCAGTACTTC. Based on the CDR3 plus reference TRBV9 and TRBJ2-5, the full variable domain is DSGVTQTPKHLITATGQRVTLRCSPRSGDLSVYWYQQSLDQGLQFLIQYYNGEERAKGNILERFSAQQFPDLHSELNLSSLELGDSALYFCASGGQGQETQYFGPGTRLLVL.

In its sample, this clone was seen once. V and J are TRBV4-1 and TRBJ2-3, with TRBD2 matching 12 bases. The ends lost 6 bases at V and 6 bases at J; junction bases unmatched: 7. The CDR3 consists of 15 residues. From germline, CDR1 is MGHRA and CDR2 YSYEKL. The DNA of the CDR3 is TGCGCCAGCAGTCAGACTAGCGGGGGATCGGATACGCAGTATTTT. Protein sequence: CASSQTSGGSDTQYF.

This chain links TRBV19 with TRBJ1-4; TRBD1 is a possible D gene (5 bases). Trimming took off 7 bases at V and 5 bases at J, with 14 bases between the two ends. CDR1 and CDR2 from the germline V gene are LNHDA and SQIVND (reference sequence). The CDR3 has 14 residues. This CDR3 reads CASNSRDGNEKLFF. Here the CDR3 DNA reads TGTGCCAGTAACTCCAGGGATGGGAATGAAAAACTGTTTTTT.

The chain combines TRBV10-3 with TRBJ1-5; D ambiguous. The CDR3 contains 15 residues. V dropped 2 bases and J dropped 0 bases, with 8 bases sitting between them. Germline V gives CDR1 ENHRY, CDR2 SYGVKD. The DNA for the CDR3 is TGTGCCATCAGTGAGGACATTACTAGCAATCAGCCCCAGCATTTT. Translation: CAISEDITSNQPQHF.

This clone was observed once. This chain uses TRBV5-6 with TRBJ2-7, with 12 bases aligning to TRBD1. The CDR3 is made up of 15 amino acids. Trimming at V came to 2 bases and at J to 6 bases, leaving 6 bases not matched to a gene. Germline V gene sequence: CDR1 SGHDT, CDR2 YYEEEE. The CDR3 here is CASSLWGTGGVEQYF. As DNA, the CDR3 is TGTGCCAGCAGCTTATGGGGGACAGGGGGCGTCGAGCAGTACTTC. The whole variable domain, remainder taken from reference TRBV5-6 and TRBJ2-7, is DAGVTQSPTHLIKTRGQQVTLRCSPKSGHDTVSWYQQALGQGPQFIFQYYEEEERQRGNFPDRFSGHQFPNYSSELNVNALLLGDSALYLCASSLWGTGGVEQYFGPGTRLTVT.

CDR3 DNA sequence: TGTGCCAGCAGCTTGGGCCTAGTGGAGCAGTTCTTC. Translating gives CASSLGLVEQFF. The rearrangement uses TRBV5-8 and TRBJ2-1; D is uncertain. V lost 0 bases and J 10 bases, leaving 8 bases between the germline ends. This CDR3 spans 12 amino acids. The germline CDR1 and CDR2 sequences are SGHTS and YDEGEE. Supplemented by reference TRBV5-8 and TRBJ2-1, the full variable domain reads EAGVTQSPTHLIKTRGQQATLRCSPISGHTSVYWYQQALGLGLQFLLWYDEGEERNRGNFPPRFSGRQFPNYSSELNVNALELEDSALYLCASSLGLVEQFFGPGTRLTVL.

This sequence joins TRBV28 and TRBJ1-2, with 7 bases matching TRBD1. The junction had 7 bases not matched to a gene; V was cut back by 6 bases and J by 3 bases. CDR1 is MDHEN, CDR2 SYDVKM, per germline. The CDR3 contains 14 residues. CDR3 DNA sequence: TGTGCCAGCAGCCCCGGGACAGCTGACTATGGCTACACCTTC. This sequence encodes CASSPGTADYGYTF.

CDR3 DNA: TGCGCCAGCACCGATGTTGCGGGTATGGATACGCAGTATTTT. Amino acid sequence: CASTDVAGMDTQYF. This chain links TRBV5-1 with TRBJ2-3; a possible D gene is TRBD2 (5 bases). The V gene's germline CDR1 is SGHRS and CDR2 YFSETQ. This CDR3 has 14 amino acids. Trimming pared 6 bases from V and 6 bases from J, leaving 17 bases between. Full variable domain (outside the CDR3, taken from reference TRBV5-1 and TRBJ2-3): KAGVTQTPRYLIKTRGQQVTLSCSPISGHRSVSWYQQTPGQGLQFLFEYFSETQRNKGNFPGRFSGRQFSNSRSEMNVSTLELGDSALYLCASTDVAGMDTQYFGPGTRLTVL.

This rearrangement joins TRBV18 to TRBJ1-3; no firm D call. V was trimmed by 2 bases and J by 4 bases, leaving 12 bases between them. The CDR3 is 15 amino acids. In germline, CDR1 is KGHSH, CDR2 LQKENI. CDR3: CASSPGNTEGNTIYF. CDR3 sequence (DNA): TGTGCCAGCTCACCAGGCAACACGGAGGGAAACACCATATATTTT.

This clone was seen a few times. This chain uses TRBV28 with TRBJ2-3; D might be TRBD2 (6 bases). CDR1 is MDHEN, CDR2 SYDVKM, per germline. V gave up 3 bases and J gave up 4 bases, with 14 bases separating them. This CDR3 has 15 residues. This chain's CDR3 is CASSLDYNRADTQYF. CDR3 nucleotides: TGTGCCAGCAGTTTGGACTATAATAGGGCAGATACGCAGTATTTT.

The chain uses TRBV12-3 or TRBV12-4 and TRBJ2-7; 8 bases are a match to TRBD2. The CDR3 covers 13 residues. The J segment lost 2 bases and the V segment lost 7 bases, leaving 4 bases of the junction unmatched. The CDR3 sequence is CASTSGGPYEQYF. The DNA for the CDR3 is TGTGCCAGCACAAGCGGGGGCCCCTACGAGCAGTACTTC.

The chain is built from TRBV7-2 and TRBJ1-2; D is perhaps TRBD1 (6 bases). The CDR3 has 14 amino acids. Germline loops: CDR1 SGHTA, CDR2 FQGNSA. Deletions cut 5 bases from V and 2 bases from J, with 12 bases between. The CDR3: CASSAVGQNYGYTF. As DNA, the CDR3 is TGTGCCAGCAGCGCAGTCGGACAGAACTATGGCTACACCTTC.

This chain links TRBV9 with TRBJ2-1, with D perhaps matching TRBD1 (6 bases). CDR3 length: 14 amino acids. Trimming cost V 3 bases and J 6 bases, with 13 bases left between them. Per germline, CDR1 SGDLS and CDR2 YYNGEE. In nucleotides, the CDR3 is TGTGCCAGCAGCGCCTGGGACAATTTCAATGAGCAGTTCTTC. Translation: CASSAWDNFNEQFF.

This clone has only one observation. This chain uses TRBV7-2 with TRBJ1-6, with 8 bases lining up with TRBD1. CDR3 size: 16 residues. Germline V gene data show CDR1 as SGHTA and CDR2 as FQGNSA. The V gene end was trimmed by 2 bases and the J gene end by 7 bases; junction bases not matched to a gene: 7. The CDR3 bases are TGTGCCAGCAGCTTATTTCAGGGGGCCAGGAATTCACCCCTCCACTTT. Residues: CASSLFQGARNSPLHF. The whole variable domain, remainder taken from reference TRBV7-2 and TRBJ1-6, is GAGVSQSPSNKVTEKGKDVELRCDPISGHTALYWYRQSLGQGLEFLIYFQGNSAPDKSGLPSDRFSAERTGGSVSTLTIQRTQQEDSAVYLCASSLFQGARNSPLHFGNGTRLTVT.

This clone appeared a few times. This rearrangement joins TRBV6-1 to TRBJ1-1; the match to TRBD1 covers 7 bases. V gave up 3 bases and J gave up 1 base; unmatched junction bases: 5. Looked up from germline, CDR1 is MNHNS and CDR2 is SASEGT. This CDR3 is built from 15 residues. CDR3 amino acids: CASSDWTGGNTEAFF. In DNA, the CDR3 is TGTGCCAGCAGTGATTGGACAGGTGGGAACACTGAAGCTTTCTTT.

On this clone itself: The germline gene is not matched at one end of the junction; a read error may be the cause. The V gene is TRBV7-7, the J gene TRBJ1-5; 9 nucleotides agree with TRBD1. The germline gives CDR1 SSHAT, CDR2 FNYEAQ (reference sequence). This CDR3 is 16 amino acids long. As DNA, the CDR3 is TGTGCTAGCAGCCATAGACAGGGGGAGGCGATTCAGCCCCAGCATTTT. Its protein is CASSHRQGEAIQPQHF. The entire variable domain, with the rest obtained from reference TRBV7-7 and TRBJ1-5, is as follows: GAGVSQSPRYKVTKRGQDVTLRCDPISSHATLYWYQQALGQGPEFLTYFNYEAQPDKSGLPSDRFSAERPEGSISTLTIQRTEQRDSAMYRCASSHRQGEAIQPQHFGDGTRLSIL.

The chain has TRBV11-2 and TRBJ1-2, with unresolved D. V gave up 4 bases and J gave up 8 bases, with 17 bases separating them. The CDR3 contains 14 residues. CDR1 and CDR2 (germline): SGHAT, FQNNGV. The DNA for the CDR3 is TGTGCCAGCAGCTCGCTCCGGGGTCCGAGGGGCTACACCTTC. Translation gives CASSSLRGPRGYTF.

This clone appeared a single time. V usage is TRBV19 and J usage is TRBJ2-1; TRBD2 matches at 9 bases. Looked up from germline, CDR1 is LNHDA and CDR2 is SQIVND (reference sequence). V was clipped by 7 bases and J by 6 bases; unmatched bases: 13. The CDR3 has 16 residues. CDR3 region: CASIPKGAGGPNEQFF. DNA of the CDR3: TGTGCCAGTATCCCCAAAGGAGCGGGGGGACCCAATGAGCAGTTCTTC. Together with reference TRBV19 and TRBJ2-1, the CDR3 gives the full variable domain: DGGITQSPKYLFRKEGQNVTLSCEQNLNHDAMYWYRQDPGQGLRLIYYSQIVNDFQKGDIAEGYSVSREKKESFPLTVTSAQKNPTAFYLCASIPKGAGGPNEQFFGPGTRLTVL.

The chain uses TRBV4-1 and TRBJ1-5; TRBD1 might be the D (6 bases). Germline loops: CDR1 MGHRA, CDR2 YSYEKL. CDR3 length: 15 amino acids. The germline V and J ends were trimmed by 4 bases and 3 bases, with 13 bases remaining between them. The CDR3, as DNA: TGCGCCAGCAGCCCTGGACAGACGAACAATCAGCCCCAGCATTTT. Amino acids: CASSPGQTNNQPQHF.

The V and J genes are TRBV4-3 and TRBJ2-1; 12 bases agree with TRBD1. Germline V gene sequence: CDR1 LGHNA, CDR2 YSLEER. CDR3 length: 15 residues. The V segment lost 3 bases and the J segment 6 bases; nucleotides outside the gene matches: 3. Written as DNA, the CDR3 is TGCGCCAGCAGCCACCGGGACAGGGGGCGCAATGAGCAGTTCTTC. Amino acids: CASSHRDRGRNEQFF.

The genes are TRBV7-8 and TRBJ1-2; possibly TRBD1 for D (6 bases). The CDR3 is made up of 13 amino acids. Trimming cost V 3 bases and J 3 bases, with 8 bases left between them. The germline V gene has CDR1 SGHVS and CDR2 FQNEAQ. The CDR3 here is CASSLSGDYGYTF. CDR3 sequence (DNA): TGTGCCAGCAGCTTGTCAGGGGACTATGGCTACACCTTC.

The rearrangement uses TRBV3-1 (or the pseudogene TRBV3-2) and TRBJ2-2; D is uncertain. Germline CDR1 LGHDT, CDR2 YNNKEL (reference sequence). Trimming stripped 6 bases from V and 8 bases from J, with 7 bases between. The CDR3 spans 11 residues. The CDR3 spells CASRSQGELFF. The CDR3, as DNA: TGTGCCAGCAGGTCACAAGGGGAGCTGTTTTTT.

V usage is TRBV12-3 or TRBV12-4 and J usage is TRBJ2-1, with D possibly being TRBD2 (6 bases). The CDR3 sequence is 12 residues long. Trimming took off 7 bases at V and 10 bases at J, with 14 bases between the two ends. For the CDR3, the DNA is TGTGCCAGCACCCTTGTAGCGGAGGAGCAGTTCTTC. Amino acid sequence: CASTLVAEEQFF.

The chain is built from TRBV6-1 and TRBJ2-2; D is possibly TRBD1 (6 bases). Germline loops: CDR1 MNHNS, CDR2 SASEGT. V was pared by 4 bases and J by 1 base, with 13 bases between. The CDR3 consists of 16 residues. Here the CDR3 DNA reads TGTGCCAGCAGTGCCCGCTTGACAGGGAACACCGGGGAGCTGTTTTTT. It translates to CASSARLTGNTGELFF.

The J gene is TRBJ1-6, the V gene TRBV25-1; possible D gene TRBD1, 6 bases. The CDR3 sequence is 16 residues long. The germline CDR1 and CDR2 sequences are MGHDK and SYGVNS. Trimming left V 10 bases short and J 3 bases short, with 19 bases between. The CDR3 loop is CATLSAGAGYNSPLHF. The CDR3 region has the DNA TGTGCCACTTTATCGGCGGGGGCAGGCTATAATTCACCCCTCCACTTT.

The rearrangement uses TRBV18 and TRBJ2-1, with 9 bases aligning to TRBD1. Per the germline V gene, CDR1 is KGHSH and CDR2 is LQKENI. With V trimmed by 0 bases and J by 4 bases, 7 bases remained unmatched. This CDR3 is 17 amino acids long. CDR3 nucleotides: TGTGCCAGCTCACCACCGCCCGGGACAGGGACGTACAATGAGCAGTTCTTC. Translation gives CASSPPPGTGTYNEQFF.

The chain has TRBV20-1 and TRBJ1-2; the D is unclear. The length of the CDR3 is 10 residues. From germline, CDR1 is DFQATT and CDR2 SNEGSKA (reference sequence). V shed 5 bases and J shed 2 bases, with 3 bases lying between them. CDR3 DNA sequence: TGCAGTGCTTCGAACTATGGCTACACCTTC. Its translation: CSASNYGYTF.